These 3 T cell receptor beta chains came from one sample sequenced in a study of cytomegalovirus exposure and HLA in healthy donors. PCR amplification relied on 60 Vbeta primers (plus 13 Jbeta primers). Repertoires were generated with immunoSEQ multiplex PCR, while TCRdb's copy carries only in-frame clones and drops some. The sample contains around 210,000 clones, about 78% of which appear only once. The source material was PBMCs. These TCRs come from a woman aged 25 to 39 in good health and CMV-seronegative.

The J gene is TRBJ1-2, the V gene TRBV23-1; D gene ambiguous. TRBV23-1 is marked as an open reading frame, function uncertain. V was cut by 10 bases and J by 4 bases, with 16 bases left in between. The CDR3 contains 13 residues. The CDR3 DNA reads TGCGCCATCACCCTGGAGGGTATCTATGGCTACACCTTC. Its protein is CAITLEGIYGYTF.

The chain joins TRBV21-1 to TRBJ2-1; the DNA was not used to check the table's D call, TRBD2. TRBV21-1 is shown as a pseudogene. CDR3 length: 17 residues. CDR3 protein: CASSKVTSGAVYNEQFF. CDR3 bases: TGTGCCAGCAGCAAAGTAACTAGCGGGGCTGTCTACAATGAGCAGTTCTTC.

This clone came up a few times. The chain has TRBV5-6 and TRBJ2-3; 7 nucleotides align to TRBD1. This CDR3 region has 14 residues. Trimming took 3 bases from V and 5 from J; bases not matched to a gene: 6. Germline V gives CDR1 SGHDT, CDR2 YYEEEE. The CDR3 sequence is CASSSNHRGDTQYF. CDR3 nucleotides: TGTGCCAGCAGCTCCAACCACAGGGGAGATACGCAGTATTTT.